Reported below is one TCR beta chain. The antigen is undetermined. This sample is drawn from a study of blood T cells in healthy people across ages. The study recruited healthy Caucasian donors from Russia who were aged about 6 to 95. It was with a sample-barcoded 5' primer and a J-beta primer mix that a second PCR of about 6 to 12 cycles was run. Via MiXCR, TCRdb re-called the 5' RACE reads, giving one row per CDR3 protein. The table shows about 1.8 million distinct CDR3 sequences, with around half occurring only once. The length of the CDR3 is 16 residues. CDR1 and CDR2 from the germline V gene are MNHEY and SVGEGT. V was trimmed by 7 bases and J by 0 bases, leaving 17 bases between them. Study findings and constraints: Estimated diversity across one million T cells was deemed an underestimate.

This sequence joins TRBV6-2 or TRBV6-3 and TRBJ2-3; a possible D gene is TRBD1 (6 bases). The sample was blood. The TCR sequence derives from a woman in her 40s in good health. The CDR3 region is CASTRIGTPSTDTQYF. CDR3 in DNA: TGTGCCAGCACCCGAATTGGGACACCTAGCACAGATACGCAGTATTTT.